This T cell receptor beta chain was identified in a study of identifying expanded T cells in peripheral blood. Overall study findings and caveats: Across healthy donors, higher total template counts meant significantly greater roughly 2-week count variance. Technical replicates showed around 1.3 changed clones; two weeks roughly 16; four weeks 19.

The germline V and J ends were trimmed by 0 bases and 6 bases, with 11 bases remaining between them. CDR3 length equals 14 residues. CDR1 SGHRS and CDR2 YFSETQ come from the germline V gene. Collection occurred without any documented infections or immune events in donors. The assay was immunoSEQ multiplex PCR, and TCRdb's table has in-frame clones only and misses some. Here the sample spans approximately 85,000 clones, more than 75% being singletons. Concerning this clone itself: Antigen unknown.

The sequence was obtained from a person between 18 and 70 years old in good health. V gene TRBV5-1 combines with J gene TRBJ2-3; D is uncertain. The sequencing sample was made of blood. Here the CDR3 reads CASSLGGDGDTQYF. The CDR3 nucleotides are TGCGCCAGCAGCTTGGGTGGAGACGGGGATACGCAGTATTTT.